The next 30 T cell receptor beta chains were all read from a single sample in a study of T-cell memory formation after mild COVID-19. TCRdb re-called the 5' RACE reads through MiXCR, storing one row per CDR3 protein. The sample has 100,000 to 120,000 distinct CDR3 sequences; 20% to 25% are singletons. Sequenced input: PBMCs or a T cell subset sorted from them (not recorded which). These receptors were collected from a man aged 18 to 29 who had mild COVID-19 (a few samples of this study predate the infection). Cell type and time point are not known.

The chain employs TRBV5-6 and TRBJ1-1, with 7 bases that match TRBD1. The length of the CDR3 is 15 residues. Germline lookup yields CDR1 SGHDT and CDR2 YYEEEE. With V trimmed by 1 base and J by 1 base, 4 bases remained unmatched. As DNA, the CDR3 is TGTGCCAGCAGCTTGTTTGGACAGGAGAACACTGAAGCTTTCTTT. Translating it yields CASSLFGQENTEAFF.

The CDR3: CASAGSPGVYEQYF. The CDR3 DNA reads as TGCGCCAGCGCCGGGTCGCCGGGGGTCTACGAGCAGTACTTC. The chain has TRBV4-1 and TRBJ2-7; D may be TRBD2 (6 bases). V was cut by 8 bases and J by 3 bases, with 17 bases left in between. CDR1 and CDR2 from the germline V gene are MGHRA and YSYEKL. The CDR3 covers 14 residues.

This sequence joins TRBV27 and TRBJ2-7; TRBD2 agrees at 7 bases. V was pared by 6 bases and J by 6 bases, with 11 bases of the junction left unmatched. This CDR3 spans 14 amino acids. CDR1 and CDR2 (germline): MNHEY, SMNVEV (reference sequence). The CDR3, as DNA: TGTGCCAGCAGCCAATGGGGGGGTACGCCCGAGCAGTACTTC. Residues: CASSQWGGTPEQYF.

This clonotype came up a few times. J is TRBJ2-5 and V is TRBV29-1, with TRBD2 as a possible D gene (5 bases). V was cut by 7 bases and J by 5 bases, with 11 bases left in between. In germline, CDR1 is SQVTM, CDR2 ANQGSEA. This CDR3 is 11 amino acids long. The CDR3: CSAKEVETQYF. CDR3 nucleotides: TGCAGCGCCAAGGAGGTGGAGACCCAGTACTTC.

The table lists this clonotype with a few counts. J is TRBJ2-3 and V is TRBV12-3 or TRBV12-4; TRBD2 might be the D (7 bases). This CDR3 has 13 residues. V lost 8 bases and J 3 bases, leaving 12 bases between the germline ends. As DNA, the CDR3 is TGTGCCAGCGGCGGGGGCAAGACAGATACGCAGTATTTT. Translating gives CASGGGKTDTQYF.

This clonotype was counted a few times. The chain uses TRBV11-2 and TRBJ1-2, with D uncertain. The germline CDR1 and CDR2 sequences are SGHAT and FQNNGV. The CDR3 extends over 15 amino acids. The ends were cut back, 0 bases at V and 5 bases at J, with 13 bases in the middle. The CDR3 DNA sequence: TGTGCCAGCAGCTTAGAAGCGGATTGGCGGTATGGCTACACCTTC. Protein: CASSLEADWRYGYTF.

This sequence joins TRBV14 and TRBJ2-3; D unresolved. The CDR3 contains 15 residues. From germline, CDR1 is SGHDN and CDR2 FVKESK. The ends were cut back, 3 bases at V and 0 bases at J, with 10 bases in the middle. In nucleotides, the CDR3 is TGTGCCAGCAGCCAGTACGTACGCAGCACAGATACGCAGTATTTT. This codes for CASSQYVRSTDTQYF.

This clonotype was seen more than once but under ten times. The J gene is TRBJ2-5, the V gene TRBV15, with 9 bases that match TRBD1. The CDR3 is made up of 16 amino acids. CDR1 LNHNV and CDR2 YYDKDF come from the germline V gene (reference sequence). With V trimmed by 5 bases and J by 2 bases, 9 bases remained unmatched. The CDR3 DNA sequence: TGTGCCACCAGCTCCACCGGGACAGGGCTGCAAGAGACCCAGTACTTC. Residues: CATSSTGTGLQETQYF.

The V and J genes are TRBV4-3 and TRBJ2-2; TRBD2 matches at 7 bases. The CDR3 consists of 17 residues. In germline, CDR1 is LGHNA, CDR2 YSLEER. V lost 0 bases and J lost 7; bases outside the gene matches: 11. The CDR3 spells CASSQDREGRASGELFF. DNA for the CDR3: TGCGCCAGCAGCCAAGATAGAGAGGGGAGGGCGAGCGGGGAGCTGTTTTTT.

J is TRBJ2-7 and V is TRBV7-9, with D perhaps TRBD2 (6 bases). This CDR3 region has 14 residues. Germline lookup yields CDR1 SEHNR and CDR2 FQNEAQ (reference sequence). V lost 6 bases and J lost 4, with 16 bases in between. Here the CDR3 DNA reads TGTGCCAGCAGTTATGACGGGACTCCGTACGAGCAGTACGTC. Its translation: CASSYDGTPYEQYV.

In its sample, this clonotype was seen a few times. The rearrangement links TRBV7-9 to TRBJ2-5; the match to TRBD1 covers 7 bases. This CDR3 contains 13 residues. Losses at the gene ends were 6 bases for V and 5 bases for J; bases not matched to a gene: 6. Per germline, CDR1 SEHNR and CDR2 FQNEAQ (reference sequence). CDR3: CASRNRGRETQYF. The CDR3 region has the DNA TGTGCCAGCAGAAATAGGGGGCGGGAGACCCAGTACTTC.

This clonotype was seen more than once but under ten times. The chain is built from TRBV20-1 and TRBJ2-1, with 7 nucleotides matching TRBD1. The CDR3 covers 13 residues. Germline V gene lookup returns CDR1 DFQATT and CDR2 SNEGSKA (reference sequence). The ends lost 8 bases at V and 7 bases at J; junction bases unmatched: 11. CDR3: CSTMYRGRNEQFF. The CDR3, as DNA: TGCAGTACAATGTATAGGGGGCGGAATGAGCAGTTCTTC.

There are a few counts of this clonotype. The CDR3 reads CSVVGTKNIQYF. The CDR3 bases are TGCAGCGTTGTAGGGACCAAAAACATTCAGTACTTC. This chain links TRBV29-1 with TRBJ2-4, with D unresolved. This CDR3 has 12 residues. V lost 4 bases and J lost 2, with 6 bases in between. Germline loops: CDR1 SQVTM, CDR2 ANQGSEA. Full variable domain (rest looked up from reference TRBV29-1 and TRBJ2-4): SAVISQKPSRDICQRGTSLTIQCQVDSQVTMMFWYRQQPGQSLTLIATANQGSEATYESGFVIDKFPISRPNLTFSTLTVSNMSPEDSSIYLCSVVGTKNIQYFGAGTRLSVL.

The chain couples TRBV14 to TRBJ2-7, with 8 bases that match TRBD1. V trimming: 1 base; J trimming: 4 bases; junction bases outside the gene matches: 3. This CDR3 comprises 14 residues. Germline V gene lookup returns CDR1 SGHDN and CDR2 FVKESK. The CDR3 sequence: CASSQAGGWYEQYV. The CDR3 DNA reads as TGTGCCAGCAGCCAAGCAGGGGGCTGGTACGAGCAGTACGTC.

This chain links TRBV25-1 with TRBJ1-1, with D possibly TRBD1 on 5 matching bases. This CDR3 spans 20 amino acids. Germline CDR1 reads MGHDK; CDR2 reads SYGVNS. V gave up 4 bases and J gave up 2 bases, with 29 bases separating them. CDR3 sequence (DNA): TGTGCCAGCAGTGCATTGACAGCAAGAACCGATAAGCAAGCCAACACTGAAGCTTTCTTT. Translated, it gives CASSALTARTDKQANTEAFF.

This clonotype turned up a few times. CDR3 loop: CASSFEGSDYGYTF. CDR3 nucleotides: TGCGCCAGCAGCTTCGAGGGGAGCGACTATGGCTACACCTTC. The chain links TRBV5-1 to TRBJ1-2, with a tentative D call TRBD1 (5 bases). V shed 2 bases and J shed 3 bases, with 11 bases lying between them. Germline V gene lookup returns CDR1 SGHRS and CDR2 YFSETQ. The CDR3 is 14 amino acids.

The gene calls are TRBV4-1 and TRBJ2-7; maybe TRBD1 (5 bases). Per germline, CDR1 MGHRA and CDR2 YSYEKL. The length of the CDR3 is 15 residues. Trimming took 5 bases from V and 3 from J, leaving 17 bases between them. The CDR3 here is CASSAEQVFGYEQYF. The CDR3 DNA sequence: TGCGCCAGCAGCGCAGAACAGGTATTTGGCTACGAGCAGTACTTC.

This clonotype was found a few times. The rearrangement links TRBV18 to TRBJ1-1; D unclear. The CDR3 is 13 amino acids. Germline CDR1 is KGHSH and CDR2 is LQKENI. V was pared by 1 base and J by 1 base, with 4 bases between. The CDR3 region is CASSPRTNTEAFF. The CDR3 DNA is TGTGCCAGCTCACCACGGACGAACACTGAAGCTTTCTTT.

A note on this clonotype: The junction departs from germline at one end; a sequencing error may be responsible. V gene TRBV15 combines with J gene TRBJ2-3; maybe TRBD2 (6 bases). Germline V CDR1 and CDR2: LNHNV, YYDKDF (reference sequence). This CDR3 contains 13 residues. The DNA for the CDR3 is TGTGCCACCAATGCGGGGTTCACAGAGACGCAGTATTTT. It codes for CATNAGFTETQYF.

The chain joins TRBV7-8 to TRBJ1-1; 7 bases agree with TRBD1. The junction had 9 bases not matched to a gene; V was cut back by 4 bases and J by 1 base. CDR3 size: 16 residues. Germline CDR1 and CDR2: SGHVS and FQNEAQ. CDR3 residues: CASSSSSRDRNTEAFF. DNA for the CDR3: TGTGCCAGCAGCTCGAGTAGCCGGGACAGGAACACTGAAGCTTTCTTT.

There are a few counts of this clonotype. The chain recombines TRBV7-2 with TRBJ2-5; D is ambiguous. The CDR3 spans 13 residues. V lost 6 bases and J 4 bases, leaving 12 bases between the germline ends. Germline values: CDR1 SGHTA, CDR2 FQGNSA. The CDR3 sequence: CASSPPPLETQYF. The CDR3 DNA is TGTGCCAGCAGTCCCCCCCCCCTAGAGACCCAGTACTTC. Variable domain in full (rest from reference TRBV7-2 and TRBJ2-5): GAGVSQSPSNKVTEKGKDVELRCDPISGHTALYWYRQSLGQGLEFLIYFQGNSAPDKSGLPSDRFSAERTGGSVSTLTIQRTQQEDSAVYLCASSPPPLETQYFGPGTRLLVL.

This clonotype was detected only a few times. This chain connects TRBV7-6 to TRBJ2-3; D is undetermined. CDR3 size: 15 residues. Germline V gives CDR1 SGHVS, CDR2 FNYEAQ. V dropped 1 base and J dropped 1 base, with 9 bases sitting between them. Here the CDR3 DNA reads TGTGCCAGCAGCTTAGAAGGATTGCGCACAGATACGCAGTATTTT. Its protein is CASSLEGLRTDTQYF. Combining the CDR3 with reference TRBV7-6 and TRBJ2-3 gives the whole variable domain GAGVSQSPRYKVTKRGQDVALRCDPISGHVSLYWYRQALGQGPEFLTYFNYEAQQDKSGLPNDRFSAERPEGSISTLTIQRTEQRDSAMYRCASSLEGLRTDTQYFGPGTRLTVL.

The sample holds a few counts of this clonotype. V gene TRBV4-2 combines with J gene TRBJ2-1; TRBD1 agrees at 8 bases. Germline-derived CDR1 and CDR2 are LGHNA and YNFKEQ. J lost 4 bases, V lost 3 bases, and 14 bases had no gene match. This CDR3 region has 18 residues. Here the CDR3 reads CASSQDFRQDREYNEQFF. The CDR3 nucleotides read TGTGCCAGCAGCCAGGACTTCCGCCAGGACAGGGAATACAATGAGCAGTTCTTC.

This clonotype was detected many times. J is TRBJ2-1 and V is TRBV23-1; D unclear. TRBV23-1 is an ORF; its function is uncertain. Trimming stripped 0 bases from V and 9 bases from J, with 6 bases between. CDR3 length equals 12 residues. CDR3 nucleotide sequence: TGCGCCAGCAGTCAATCGAAGGGTGAGCAGTTCTTC. As protein: CASSQSKGEQFF.

This clonotype has only a few counts. This rearrangement joins TRBV6-1 to TRBJ2-3, with TRBD1 matching 11 bases. Trimming at V came to 0 bases and at J to 13 bases, leaving 6 bases not matched to a gene. Germline CDR1 is MNHNS and CDR2 is SASEGT. The CDR3 totals 14 residues. The CDR3 coding sequence is TGTGCCAGCAGTGAAGCGCTTCGGGGACAGGGGGAGTATTTT. Protein: CASSEALRGQGEYF.

Only a few counts were recorded for this clonotype. This rearrangement joins TRBV5-6 to TRBJ1-1; 8 bases fit TRBD1. This CDR3 has 14 residues. Looked up from germline, CDR1 is SGHDT and CDR2 is YYEEEE. With V trimmed by 2 bases and J by 2 bases, 2 bases remained unmatched. The DNA for the CDR3 is TGTGCCAGCAGCTTCGGGACAGGAAACACTGAAGCTTTCTTT. Its protein is CASSFGTGNTEAFF.

This clonotype was detected a few times. The CDR3 loop is CAWRAVRDTEAFF. The CDR3 DNA sequence: TGTGCCTGGAGGGCAGTGAGGGACACTGAAGCTTTCTTT. The chain carries TRBV30 and TRBJ1-1; D uncertain. This CDR3 has 13 residues. Per the germline V gene, CDR1 is GTSNPN and CDR2 is SVGIG (reference sequence). V shed 3 bases and J shed 3 bases, with 11 bases lying between them.

The chain carries TRBV4-1 and TRBJ1-5; no clear D gene. The length of the CDR3 is 15 residues. Germline V gene lookup returns CDR1 MGHRA and CDR2 YSYEKL. V lost 0 bases, J lost 7 bases, and 13 bases lay in between. The CDR3 DNA is TGCGCCAGCAGCCAAGATACAGACTTTCGACAGCCCCAGCATTTT. Its translation is CASSQDTDFRQPQHF.

This clonotype was counted many times. This chain joins TRBV5-1 and TRBJ2-1; D tentatively fits TRBD1 or TRBD2 (6 bases each). From germline, CDR1 is SGHRS and CDR2 YFSETQ. V was trimmed by 1 base and J by 7 bases, leaving 9 bases between them. CDR3 length equals 13 residues. DNA for the CDR3: TGCGCCAGCAGCTTGCAGGGGAGGAATGAGCAGTTCTTC. As protein: CASSLQGRNEQFF.

V usage is TRBV25-1 and J usage is TRBJ1-2; D not resolved. Deletions cut 10 bases from V and 2 bases from J, with 17 bases between. This CDR3 is 14 amino acids long. Germline V gene lookup returns CDR1 MGHDK and CDR2 SYGVNS. The chain's CDR3 is CATQRAGANYGYTF. The CDR3 coding sequence is TGTGCCACTCAACGGGCGGGTGCGAACTATGGCTACACCTTC.